What follows is one T cell receptor beta chain and its context. CDR1 GTSNPN and CDR2 SVGIG come from the germline V gene (reference sequence). The CDR3 contains 14 residues. The V end was cut by 1 base, the J end by 1 base, with 10 bases between. This sample is part of a study of blood T cell repertoires in COVID-19. About the research overall: Collection of acute and convalescent COVID-19 samples took place in the United States, Italy and Spain. T cells, B-cell-depleted T cells, or PBMCs provided the cDNA or gDNA that served as material.

The repertoire was sequenced with immunoSEQ multiplex PCR; TCRdb's copy has only in-frame clones and lacks some. The table has about 57,000 clones, 79% seen once. The rearrangement joins TRBV30 to TRBJ1-2; D gene uncertain. The TCR originated in a man aged 55 to 70 with acute or convalescent COVID-19. Material: peripheral blood. CDR3 coding DNA: TGTGCCTGGAGTGAAACCCGGGGTAACTATGGCTACACCTTC. Protein: CAWSETRGNYGYTF.